This TCR beta chain was profiled in a study of T-cell reconstitution after alpha-beta-depleted transplantation in children. Study-level findings and limits: One year post-transplant, T-cell counts and diversity were largely derived from T cells produced anew.

TCRbeta library construction was performed incorporating unique molecular identifiers. TCRdb re-analysed the PCR reads in MiXCR, keeping a single row per CDR3 protein. Of 450,000 to 550,000 distinct CDR3 sequences listed, around 10% are singletons. In regard to this clonotype: As yet, its antigen is unknown.

The specimen comprised PBMCs, mostly from graft donor cells, sampled 180 days after TCRalphabeta/CD19-depleted stem cell transplant. This TCR was sampled from a female patient aged 2-15 years who had a stem cell transplant for aplastic anemia, so the T cells may come from the graft donor.

The CDR3 protein is CSATPGQGDGYTF. The CDR3 nucleotides read TGCAGTGCTACACCGGGACAGGGGGATGGCTACACCTTC. The chain carries TRBV20-1 and TRBJ1-2; 11 bases map to TRBD1. The V and J ends lost 4 bases and 6 bases, in that order; junction bases with no gene match: 4. From germline, CDR1 is DFQATT and CDR2 SNEGSKA (reference sequence). CDR3 size: 13 residues.